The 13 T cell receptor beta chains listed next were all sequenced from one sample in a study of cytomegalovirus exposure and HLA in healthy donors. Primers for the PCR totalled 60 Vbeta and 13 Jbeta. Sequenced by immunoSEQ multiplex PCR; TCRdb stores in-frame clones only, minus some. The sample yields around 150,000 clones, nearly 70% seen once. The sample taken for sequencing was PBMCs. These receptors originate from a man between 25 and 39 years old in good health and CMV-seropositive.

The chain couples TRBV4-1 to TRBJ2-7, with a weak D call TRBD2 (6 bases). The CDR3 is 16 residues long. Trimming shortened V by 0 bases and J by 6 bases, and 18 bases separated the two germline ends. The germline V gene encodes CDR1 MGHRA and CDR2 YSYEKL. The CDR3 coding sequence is TGCGCCAGCAGCCAAGAAATGGCTGCGGGGCGGGGCGAGCAGTACTTC. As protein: CASSQEMAAGRGEQYF.

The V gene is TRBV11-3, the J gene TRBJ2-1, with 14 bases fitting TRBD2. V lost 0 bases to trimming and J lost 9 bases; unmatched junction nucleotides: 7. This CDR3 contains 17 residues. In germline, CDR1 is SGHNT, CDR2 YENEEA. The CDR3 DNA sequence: TGTGCCAGCAGCTTAGATCAGACTAGCGGGAGGGGTGGTGAGCAGTTCTTC. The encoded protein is CASSLDQTSGRGGEQFF.

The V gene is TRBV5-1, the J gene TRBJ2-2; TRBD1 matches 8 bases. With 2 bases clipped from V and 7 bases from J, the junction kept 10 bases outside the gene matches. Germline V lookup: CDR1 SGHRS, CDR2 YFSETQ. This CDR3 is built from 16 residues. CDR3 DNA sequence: TGCGCCAGCAGCTTTTCGACCGGGACAGGTTACGGGGAGCTGTTTTTT. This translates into CASSFSTGTGYGELFF.

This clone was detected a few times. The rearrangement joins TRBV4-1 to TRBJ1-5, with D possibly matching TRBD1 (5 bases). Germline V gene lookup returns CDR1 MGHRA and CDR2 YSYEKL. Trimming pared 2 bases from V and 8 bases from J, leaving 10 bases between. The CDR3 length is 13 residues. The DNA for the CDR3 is TGCGCCAGCAGCCAATTCCGGGGGGAGCCCCAGCATTTT. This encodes CASSQFRGEPQHF.

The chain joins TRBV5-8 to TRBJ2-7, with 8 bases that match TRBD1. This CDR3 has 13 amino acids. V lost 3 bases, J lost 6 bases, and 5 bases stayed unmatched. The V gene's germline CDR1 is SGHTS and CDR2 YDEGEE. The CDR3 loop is CASSWQGAGEQYF. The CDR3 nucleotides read TGTGCCAGCAGCTGGCAGGGGGCCGGCGAGCAGTACTTC.

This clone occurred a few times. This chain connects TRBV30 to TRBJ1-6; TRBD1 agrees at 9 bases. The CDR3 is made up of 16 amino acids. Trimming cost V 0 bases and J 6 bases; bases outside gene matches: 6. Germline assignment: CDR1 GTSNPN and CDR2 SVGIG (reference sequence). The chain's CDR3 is CAWSVAGQGLNSPLHF. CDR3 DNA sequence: TGTGCCTGGAGTGTTGCGGGACAGGGCCTTAATTCACCCCTCCACTTT.

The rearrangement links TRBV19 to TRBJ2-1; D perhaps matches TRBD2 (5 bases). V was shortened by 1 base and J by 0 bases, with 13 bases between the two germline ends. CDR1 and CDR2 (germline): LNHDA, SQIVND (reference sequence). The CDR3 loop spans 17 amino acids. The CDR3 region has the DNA TGTGCCAGTAGTATAGGTAGACTACTAAGCTCCTACAATGAGCAGTTCTTC. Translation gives CASSIGRLLSSYNEQFF.

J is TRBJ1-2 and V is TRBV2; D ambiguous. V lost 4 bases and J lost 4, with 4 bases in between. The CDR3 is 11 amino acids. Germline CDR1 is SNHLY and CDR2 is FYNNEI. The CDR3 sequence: CASSAGYGYTF. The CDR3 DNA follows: TGTGCCAGCAGTGCGGGCTATGGCTACACCTTC.

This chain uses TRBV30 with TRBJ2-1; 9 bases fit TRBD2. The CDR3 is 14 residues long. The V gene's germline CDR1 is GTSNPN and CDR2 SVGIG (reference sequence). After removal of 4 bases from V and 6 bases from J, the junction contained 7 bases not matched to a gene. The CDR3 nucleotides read TGTGCCTGGAACCCGGGACTAGCTTCCAATGAGCAGTTCTTC. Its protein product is CAWNPGLASNEQFF.

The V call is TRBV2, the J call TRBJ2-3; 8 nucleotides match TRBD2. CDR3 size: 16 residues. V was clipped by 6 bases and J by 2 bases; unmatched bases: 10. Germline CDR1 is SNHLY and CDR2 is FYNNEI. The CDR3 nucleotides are TGTGCCAGCAGGCTGGTTAGCGGGGCCTCCACAGATACGCAGTATTTT. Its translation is CASRLVSGASTDTQYF.

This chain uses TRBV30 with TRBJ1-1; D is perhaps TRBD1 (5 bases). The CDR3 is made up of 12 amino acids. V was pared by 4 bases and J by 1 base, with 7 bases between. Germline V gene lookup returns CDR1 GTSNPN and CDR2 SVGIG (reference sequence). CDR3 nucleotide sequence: TGTGCCTGGACAGGGTCGAACACTGAAGCTTTCTTT. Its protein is CAWTGSNTEAFF.

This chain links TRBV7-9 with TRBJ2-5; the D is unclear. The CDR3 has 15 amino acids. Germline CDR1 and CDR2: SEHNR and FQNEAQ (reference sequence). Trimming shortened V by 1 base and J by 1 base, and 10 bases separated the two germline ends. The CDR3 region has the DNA TGTGCCAGCAGCTTAGTGCCGCGCGCCCAAGAGACCCAGTACTTC. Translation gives CASSLVPRAQETQYF.

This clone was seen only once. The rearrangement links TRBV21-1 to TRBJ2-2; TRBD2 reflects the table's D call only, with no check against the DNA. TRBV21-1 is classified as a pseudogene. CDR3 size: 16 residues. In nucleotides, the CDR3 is TGTGCCAGCAGCAAAAGGGTCCCGGGAGGGGCCGGGGAGCTGTTTTTT. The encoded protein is CASSKRVPGGAGELFF.